This TCR beta chain was captured in a study of breast tumors, draining lymph nodes, adjacent tissues (TCRdb year 2016). Concerning the study at large: The study compared TCR beta repertoires across tumor, adjacent nontumor tissue and axillary lymph nodes from breast cancer patients. In human breast cancer, the study set out to evaluate how tumor, surrounding tissue and draining lymph node repertoires relate to one another and whether T cells may move between these sites.

The lymph node samples were taken from the axillary draining lymph nodes of breast cancer patients. A word on this clonotype: There is no known antigen for this receptor. No much larger clone exists at a distance of one base, and base qualities are not known.

Summary of the overall study and its limitations: Tumors showed preferential V and J gene usage, and their T-cell repertoire diversity fell below that of lymph nodes yet above that of nontumor tissue. The conclusion that tumor T cells originate in lymph nodes was framed as consistent with a hypothesis rather than directly demonstrated. Tumor and nontumor tissue repertoires were significantly more similar in luminal-like than in basal-like breast cancer. The data were considered consistent with the idea that most tumor T cells come from the lymph node and then expand in tumor tissue.

CDR1 and CDR2 are drawn from the germline V gene: KGHSH, LQKENI. The CDR3 contains 14 residues, cysteine and phenylalanine counted. The kept DNA is CDR3 alone, 42 bases in frame from the first base. For this chain, trimming is 5 bases at the V end and 4 bases at the J end, and the number of junction bases without a gene match is 5. The sequencing machine was an Illumina HiSeq 2000. Multiplex PCR amplification was used to build the TCR beta chain libraries. High-throughput sequencing was used to analyze the amplified TCR beta chain products. TCRdb reanalyzed the raw reads on its own, using fastp at Q25 for trimming and MiXCR for clone calling, and kept in-frame beta chains. Entries are consolidated by CDR3 protein sequence, retaining the most common genes and DNA. The sample table contains about 150,000 distinct CDR3 sequences; only one count was recorded for about 30% of them. The top ten constitute around 2.3% of the sample.

Sequencing was performed on axillary lymph node tissue. The receptor's source is a female donor with breast cancer. Some clones in this sample may be carry-over from other donors' samples. The rearranged segments are TRBV18 and TRBJ2-3, and 8 bases in between align with TRBD2. At the DNA level, the sequence is TGTGCCAGCTCAGGACTAGCTATAGCAGATACGCAGTATTTT. The resulting protein is CASSGLAIADTQYF. The CDR3 plus the reference TRBV18 and TRBJ2-3 genes for the other parts give the full variable domain: NAGVMQNPRHLVRRRGQEARLRCSPMKGHSHVYWYRQLPEEGLKFMVYLQKENIIDESGMPKERFSAEFPKEGPSILRIQQVVRGDSAAYFCASSGLAIADTQYFGPGTRLTVL.